This TCR beta chain came from a study of T cell responses to AZD1222 COVID-19 vaccine. The germline gives CDR1 SEHNR, CDR2 FQNEAQ (reference sequence). The CDR3 covers 11 residues. V lost 5 bases and J 7 bases, leaving 9 bases between the germline ends. The data were produced by immunoSEQ multiplex PCR, yet TCRdb's version contains in-frame clones alone and is incomplete. The table shows about 130,000 clones, with about 89% occurring only once. This clone was found once. This receptor was obtained from an adult in good health. The specimen was peripheral blood, collected on day 0 of AZD1222 vaccination. J is TRBJ2-7 and V is TRBV7-9; D is unresolved. The CDR3: CASSPVGEQYF. In DNA form, the CDR3 reads TGTGCCAGCAGCCCCGTGGGGGAGCAGTACTTC.